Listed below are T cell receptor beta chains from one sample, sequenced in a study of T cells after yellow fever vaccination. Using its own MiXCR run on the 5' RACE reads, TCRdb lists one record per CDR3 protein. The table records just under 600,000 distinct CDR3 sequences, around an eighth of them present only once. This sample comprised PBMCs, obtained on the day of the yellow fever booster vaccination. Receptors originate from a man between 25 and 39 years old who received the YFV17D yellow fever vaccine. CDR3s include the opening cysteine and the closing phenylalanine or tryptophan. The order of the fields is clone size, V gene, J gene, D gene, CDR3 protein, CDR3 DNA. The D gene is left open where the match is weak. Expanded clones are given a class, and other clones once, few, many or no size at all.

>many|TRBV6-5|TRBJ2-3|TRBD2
CASSYTSGSSDTQYF
TGTGCCAGCAGTTACACTAGCGGGAGCTCAGATACGCAGTATTTT
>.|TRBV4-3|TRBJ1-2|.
CASSQDHQPEDGYTF
TGCGCCAGCAGCCAAGATCACCAGCCAGAAGATGGCTACACCTTC
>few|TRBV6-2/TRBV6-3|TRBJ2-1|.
CASSSSRSGHYNEQFF
TGTGCCAGCAGCTCTTCCCGAAGCGGGCATTACAATGAGCAGTTCTTC
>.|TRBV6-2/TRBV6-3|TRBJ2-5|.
CASSYVWSETQYF
TGTGCCAGCAGTTACGTCTGGTCGGAGACCCAGTACTTC
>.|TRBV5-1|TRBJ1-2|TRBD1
CASSLDRDRGNYGYTF
TGCGCCAGCAGCTTGGACCGGGACAGGGGGAACTATGGCTACACCTTC
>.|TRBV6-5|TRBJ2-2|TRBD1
CASISIRTGSTGELFF
TGTGCCAGCATTAGTATTCGGACAGGATCCACCGGGGAGCTGTTTTTT
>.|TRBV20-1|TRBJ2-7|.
CSASSRSSALSEQYF
TGCAGTGCTAGTTCCCGCTCGTCAGCACTCAGCGAGCAGTACTTC
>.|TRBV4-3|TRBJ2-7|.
CASSQNLGAESYEQYF
TGCGCCAGCAGCCAAAACCTTGGGGCGGAGTCCTACGAGCAGTACTTC
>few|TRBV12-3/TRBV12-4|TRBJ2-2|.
CASTLLGGRVNTGELFF
TGTGCCAGCACCCTCCTGGGCGGGCGGGTGAACACCGGGGAGCTGTTTTTT
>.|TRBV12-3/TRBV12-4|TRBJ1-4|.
CASRLSQGRTEKLFF
TGTGCCAGCAGACTAAGCCAGGGCCGGACGGAAAAACTGTTTTTT
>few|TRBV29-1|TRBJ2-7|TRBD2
CSAIGLAGAGYEQYF
TGCAGCGCCATCGGACTAGCGGGAGCTGGCTACGAGCAGTACTTC
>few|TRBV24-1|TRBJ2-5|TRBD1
CATSDPRGLLKETQYF
TGTGCCACCAGTGACCCGAGGGGGCTCCTTAAAGAGACCCAGTACTTC
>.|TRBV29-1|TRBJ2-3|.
CSVDFSTDTQYF
TGCAGCGTTGATTTTAGCACAGATACGCAGTATTTT
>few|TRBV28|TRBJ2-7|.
CASSISISYEQYF
TGTGCCAGCAGTATCAGTATCTCCTACGAGCAGTACTTC
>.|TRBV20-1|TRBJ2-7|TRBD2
CSARRRGSHEQYF
TGCAGTGCTAGACGGCGGGGGAGCCACGAGCAGTACTTC
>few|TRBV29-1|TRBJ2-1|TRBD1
CSGGTGDYNEQFF
TGCAGCGGGGGGACAGGGGATTACAATGAGCAGTTCTTC
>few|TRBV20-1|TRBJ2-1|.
CSARDIAPLANEQFF
TGCAGTGCTAGAGATATAGCCCCACTTGCCAATGAGCAGTTCTTC
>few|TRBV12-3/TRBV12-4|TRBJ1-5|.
CASSLAQGQPQHF
TGTGCCAGCAGTTTAGCGCAGGGCCAGCCCCAGCATTTT
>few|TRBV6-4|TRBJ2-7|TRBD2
CASKTSGPHYEQYF
TGTGCCAGCAAAACTAGCGGGCCTCACTACGAGCAGTACTTC
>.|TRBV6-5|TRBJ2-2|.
CASSYSAVLTRSPELFF
TGTGCCAGCAGTTACTCTGCCGTTCTGACGCGATCCCCGGAGCTGTTTTTT
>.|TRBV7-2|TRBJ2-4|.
CASSSRLRDIQYF
TGTGCCAGCAGCTCCCGGTTGAGAGACATTCAGTACTTC
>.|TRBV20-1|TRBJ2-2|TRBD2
CSARASGRKNTGELFF
TGCAGTGCTAGAGCCAGCGGGAGAAAGAACACCGGGGAGCTGTTTTTT
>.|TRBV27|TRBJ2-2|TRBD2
CASSLLAGVVAGELFF
TGTGCCAGCAGTTTGCTAGCGGGAGTAGTGGCCGGGGAGCTGTTTTTT
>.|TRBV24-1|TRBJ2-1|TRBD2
CATSDPGTSGSISYNEQFF
TGTGCCACCAGTGACCCTGGGACTAGCGGGAGCATTTCCTACAATGAGCAGTTCTTC
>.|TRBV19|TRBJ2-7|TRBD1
CASQNRGRSEQYF
TGTGCCAGCCAAAACAGGGGGCGCTCTGAGCAGTACTTC
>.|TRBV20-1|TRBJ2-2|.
CSATGGGELFF
TGCAGTGCCACTGGTGGGGGGGAGCTGTTTTTT
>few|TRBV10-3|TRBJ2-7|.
CAISVRHPRGNEQYF
TGTGCCATCAGTGTCCGCCACCCTAGGGGAAACGAGCAGTACTTC
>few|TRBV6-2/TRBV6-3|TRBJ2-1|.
CASSYRLASPQEQFF
TGTGCCAGCAGTTACCGACTCGCTAGCCCTCAAGAGCAGTTCTTC
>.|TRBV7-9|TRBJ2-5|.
CASSPPFRAKLAETQYF
TGTGCCAGCAGCCCCCCCTTCCGGGCTAAATTGGCAGAGACCCAGTACTTC
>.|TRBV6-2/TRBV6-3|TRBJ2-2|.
CASRPFNTGELFF
TGTGCCAGCAGACCATTTAACACCGGGGAGCTGTTTTTT
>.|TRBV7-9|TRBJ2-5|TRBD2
CASSEGTSGTQETQYF
TGTGCCAGCAGCGAAGGGACTAGCGGGACCCAAGAGACCCAGTACTTC
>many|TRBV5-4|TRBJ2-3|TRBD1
CASSFGQGGTDTQYF
TGTGCCAGCAGCTTCGGACAGGGTGGCACAGATACGCAGTATTTT
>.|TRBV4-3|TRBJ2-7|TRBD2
CASSQDRGTSGSEQYF
TGCGCCAGCAGCCAAGACCGTGGGACTAGCGGAAGCGAGCAGTACTTC
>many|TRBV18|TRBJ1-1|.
CASSPRGEVAFF
TGTGCCAGCTCACCACGGGGAGAGGTTGCTTTCTTT
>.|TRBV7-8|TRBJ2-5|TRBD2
CASSSPATSGSGETQYF
TGTGCCAGCAGCTCCCCTGCGACTAGCGGGAGTGGGGAGACCCAGTACTTC
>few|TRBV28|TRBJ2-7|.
CASRTGTPYEQYF
TGTGCCAGCAGAACAGGGACACCCTACGAGCAGTACTTC
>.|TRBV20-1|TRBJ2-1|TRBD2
CSASATSGNGAYNEQFF
TGCAGTGCTAGTGCGACTAGCGGGAATGGCGCCTACAATGAGCAGTTCTTC
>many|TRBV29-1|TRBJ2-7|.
CSVRDSSSYEQYF
TGCAGCGTCCGGGACTCCAGCTCCTACGAGCAGTACTTC
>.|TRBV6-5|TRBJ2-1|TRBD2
CASSSTGLEINNEQFF
TGTGCCAGCAGTTCCACGGGACTAGAGATTAACAATGAGCAGTTCTTC
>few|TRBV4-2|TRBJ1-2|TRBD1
CASSPPGQAEGGYTF
TGTGCCAGCAGCCCACCGGGACAGGCGGAGGGCGGCTACACCTTC
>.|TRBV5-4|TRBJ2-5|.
CASSLEGIGETQYF
TGTGCCAGCAGCTTGGAGGGGATCGGAGAGACCCAGTACTTC
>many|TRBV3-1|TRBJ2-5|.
CASSQAQYQETQYF
TGTGCCAGCAGCCAAGCTCAGTACCAAGAGACCCAGTACTTC
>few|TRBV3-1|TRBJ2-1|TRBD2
CASSQGLYQLAGAYNEQFF
TGTGCCAGCAGCCAAGGTCTTTACCAACTAGCGGGAGCGTACAATGAGCAGTTCTTC
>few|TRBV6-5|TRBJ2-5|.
CASSYVAESSTQYF
TGTGCCAGCAGTTACGTAGCGGAGTCTTCGACCCAGTACTTC
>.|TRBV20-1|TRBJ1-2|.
CSASRGGSGYTF
TGCAGTGCGTCCCGGGGCGGTTCTGGCTACACCTTC
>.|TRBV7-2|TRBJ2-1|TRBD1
CASSLETVTGGRFF
TGTGCCAGCAGCTTAGAAACTGTGACAGGGGGCAGGTTCTTC
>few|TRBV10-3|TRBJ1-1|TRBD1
CAISDRGLNTEAFF
TGTGCCATCAGTGACAGGGGGCTGAACACTGAAGCTTTCTTT
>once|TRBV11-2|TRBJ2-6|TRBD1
CASSKGDGTVSLWANVLTF
TGTGCCAGCAGCAAAGGAGACGGGACAGTAAGTCTTTGGGCCAACGTCCTGACTTTC
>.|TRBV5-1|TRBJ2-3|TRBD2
CASSLGVASGSTDTQYF
TGCGCCAGCAGCTTAGGTGTGGCTAGCGGGAGCACAGATACGCAGTATTTT
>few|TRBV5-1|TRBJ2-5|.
CATSLGRKRETQYF
TGCGCCACTTCCCTGGGAAGAAAGAGAGAGACCCAGTACTTC
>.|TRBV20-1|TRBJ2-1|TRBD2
CSATGLAGGPNEQFF
TGCAGTGCCACCGGACTAGCGGGAGGACCTAATGAGCAGTTCTTC